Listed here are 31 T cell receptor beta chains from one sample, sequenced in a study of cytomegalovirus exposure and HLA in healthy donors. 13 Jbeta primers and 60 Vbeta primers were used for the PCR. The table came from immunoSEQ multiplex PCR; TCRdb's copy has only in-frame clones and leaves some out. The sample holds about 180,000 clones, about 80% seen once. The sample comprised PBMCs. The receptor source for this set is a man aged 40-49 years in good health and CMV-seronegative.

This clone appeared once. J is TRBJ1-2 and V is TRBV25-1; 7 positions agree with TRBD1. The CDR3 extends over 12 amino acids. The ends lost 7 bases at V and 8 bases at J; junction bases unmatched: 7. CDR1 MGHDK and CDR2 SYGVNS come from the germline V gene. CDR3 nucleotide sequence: TGTGCCAGCATCGGACAGGCACGGGGCTACACCTTC. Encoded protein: CASIGQARGYTF.

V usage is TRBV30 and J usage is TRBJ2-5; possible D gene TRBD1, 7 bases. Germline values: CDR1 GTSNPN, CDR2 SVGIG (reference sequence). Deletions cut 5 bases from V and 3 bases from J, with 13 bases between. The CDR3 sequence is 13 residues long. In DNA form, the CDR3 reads TGTGCCTGGGCAGGGGGGAGGAAAGAGACCCAGTACTTC. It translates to CAWAGGRKETQYF. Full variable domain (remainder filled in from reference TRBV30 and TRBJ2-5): SQTIHQWPATLVQPVGSPLSLECTVEGTSNPNLYWYRQAAGRGLQLLFYSVGIGQISSEVPQNLSASRPQDRQFILSSKKLLLSDSGFYLCAWAGGRKETQYFGPGTRLLVL.

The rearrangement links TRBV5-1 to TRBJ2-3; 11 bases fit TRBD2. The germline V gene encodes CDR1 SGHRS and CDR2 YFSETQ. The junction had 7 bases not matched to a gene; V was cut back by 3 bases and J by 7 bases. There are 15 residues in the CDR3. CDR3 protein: CASSSTTSGGNTQYF. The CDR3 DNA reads TGCGCCAGCAGCTCAACCACTAGCGGGGGTAATACGCAGTATTTT.

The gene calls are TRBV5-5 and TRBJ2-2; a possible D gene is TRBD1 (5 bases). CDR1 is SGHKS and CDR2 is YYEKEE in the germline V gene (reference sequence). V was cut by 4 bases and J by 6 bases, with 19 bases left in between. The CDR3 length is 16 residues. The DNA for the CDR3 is TGTGCCAGCAGCCGGTCGGTAGGGGCTAGGGCCGGGGAGCTGTTTTTT. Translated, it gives CASSRSVGARAGELFF.

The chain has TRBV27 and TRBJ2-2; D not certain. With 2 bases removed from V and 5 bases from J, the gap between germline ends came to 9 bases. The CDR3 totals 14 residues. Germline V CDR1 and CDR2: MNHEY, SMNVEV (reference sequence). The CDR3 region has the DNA TGTGCCAGCAGTTTACAACAGCTAACCGGGGAGCTGTTTTTT. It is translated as CASSLQQLTGELFF.

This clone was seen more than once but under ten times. The chain's CDR3 is CASSFAGRGYEQYF. CDR3 sequence (DNA): TGTGCCAGCAGTTTTGCGGGCAGGGGCTACGAGCAGTACTTC. The chain has TRBV28 and TRBJ2-7; tentative D call: TRBD1 (6 bases). Trimming cost V 3 bases and J 3 bases, with 12 bases left between them. The CDR3 is 14 residues long. Germline lookup yields CDR1 MDHEN and CDR2 SYDVKM.

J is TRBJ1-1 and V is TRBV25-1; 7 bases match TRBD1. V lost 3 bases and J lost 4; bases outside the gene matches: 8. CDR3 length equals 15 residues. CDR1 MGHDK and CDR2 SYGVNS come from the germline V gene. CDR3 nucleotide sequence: TGTGCCAGCAGTGACACACGGAGGGGGCGCACTGAAGCTTTCTTT. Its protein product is CASSDTRRGRTEAFF. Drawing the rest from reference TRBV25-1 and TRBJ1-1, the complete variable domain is EADIYQTPRYLVIGTGKKITLECSQTMGHDKMYWYQQDPGMELHLIHYSYGVNSTEKGDLSSESTVSRIRTEHFPLTLESARPSHTSQYLCASSDTRRGRTEAFFGQGTRLTVV.

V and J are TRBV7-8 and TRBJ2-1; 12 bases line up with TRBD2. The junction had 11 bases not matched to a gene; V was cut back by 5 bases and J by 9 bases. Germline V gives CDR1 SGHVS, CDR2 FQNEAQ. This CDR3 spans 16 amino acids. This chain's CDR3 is CASSLDGLAGGREQFF. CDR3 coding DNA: TGTGCCAGCAGCCTAGATGGGCTAGCGGGGGGGCGTGAGCAGTTCTTC.

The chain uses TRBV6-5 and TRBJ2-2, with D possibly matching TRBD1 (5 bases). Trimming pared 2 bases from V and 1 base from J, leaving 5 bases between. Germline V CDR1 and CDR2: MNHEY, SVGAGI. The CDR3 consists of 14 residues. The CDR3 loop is CASSYDRNTGELFF. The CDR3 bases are TGTGCCAGCAGTTACGACAGGAACACCGGGGAGCTGTTTTTT.

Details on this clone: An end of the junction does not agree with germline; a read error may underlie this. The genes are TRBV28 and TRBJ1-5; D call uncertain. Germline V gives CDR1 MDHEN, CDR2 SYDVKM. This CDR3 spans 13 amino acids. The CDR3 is CVSRSPPGQPQHF. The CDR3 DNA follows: TGTGTCAGCAGGTCCCCCCCGGGTCAGCCCCAGCATTTT.

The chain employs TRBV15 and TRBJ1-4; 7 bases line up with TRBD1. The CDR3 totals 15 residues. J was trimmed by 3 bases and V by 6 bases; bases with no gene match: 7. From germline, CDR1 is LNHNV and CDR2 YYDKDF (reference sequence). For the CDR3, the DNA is TGTGCCACCAGGGCGGAGGGGGCGGCTAATGAAAAACTGTTTTTT. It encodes CATRAEGAANEKLFF.

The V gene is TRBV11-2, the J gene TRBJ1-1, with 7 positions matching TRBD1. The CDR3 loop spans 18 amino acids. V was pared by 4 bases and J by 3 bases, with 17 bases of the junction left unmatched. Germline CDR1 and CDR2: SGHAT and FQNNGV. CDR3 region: CASSSYRGSIRNDTEAFF. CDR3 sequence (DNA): TGTGCCAGCAGCTCTTACAGGGGTAGTATCCGGAACGACACTGAAGCTTTCTTT. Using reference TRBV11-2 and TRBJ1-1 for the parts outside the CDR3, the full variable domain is EAGVAQSPRYKIIEKRQSVAFWCNPISGHATLYWYQQILGQGPKLLIQFQNNGVVDDSQLPKDRFSAERLKGVDSTLKIQPAKLEDSAVYLCASSSYRGSIRNDTEAFFGQGTRLTVV.

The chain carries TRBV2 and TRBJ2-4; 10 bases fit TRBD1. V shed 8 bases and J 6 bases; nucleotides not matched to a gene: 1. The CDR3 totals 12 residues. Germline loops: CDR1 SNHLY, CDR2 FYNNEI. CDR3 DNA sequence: TGTGCCAGCCGGGACAGGGGAAACATTCAGTACTTC. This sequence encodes CASRDRGNIQYF.

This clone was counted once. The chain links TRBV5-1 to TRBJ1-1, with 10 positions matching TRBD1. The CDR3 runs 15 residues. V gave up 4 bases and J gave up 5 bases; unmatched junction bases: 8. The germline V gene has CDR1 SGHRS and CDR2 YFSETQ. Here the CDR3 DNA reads TGCGCCAGCAGCCTGTGGACAGGGGGTAGTACTGAAGCTTTCTTT. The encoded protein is CASSLWTGGSTEAFF.

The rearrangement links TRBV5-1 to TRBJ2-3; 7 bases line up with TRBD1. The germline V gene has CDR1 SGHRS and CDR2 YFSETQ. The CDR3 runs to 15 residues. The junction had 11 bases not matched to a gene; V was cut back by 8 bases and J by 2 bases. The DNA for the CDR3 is TGCGCCAGTTCCTTGCGGCAGGGGGACACAGATACGCAGTATTTT. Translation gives CASSLRQGDTDTQYF.

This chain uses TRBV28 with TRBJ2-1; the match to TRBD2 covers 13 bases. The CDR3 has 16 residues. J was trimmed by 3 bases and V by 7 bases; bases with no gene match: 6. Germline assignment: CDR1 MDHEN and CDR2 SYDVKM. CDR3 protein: CASTGLAGANYNEQFF. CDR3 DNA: TGTGCCAGCACCGGACTAGCGGGAGCTAACTACAATGAGCAGTTCTTC.

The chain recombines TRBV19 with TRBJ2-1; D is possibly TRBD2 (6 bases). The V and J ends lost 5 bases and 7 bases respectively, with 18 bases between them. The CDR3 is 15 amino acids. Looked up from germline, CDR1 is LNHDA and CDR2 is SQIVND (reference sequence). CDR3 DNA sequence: TGTGCCAGTAGTCCTCGCGCGGGGAGCGAGAATGAGCAGTTCTTC. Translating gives CASSPRAGSENEQFF.

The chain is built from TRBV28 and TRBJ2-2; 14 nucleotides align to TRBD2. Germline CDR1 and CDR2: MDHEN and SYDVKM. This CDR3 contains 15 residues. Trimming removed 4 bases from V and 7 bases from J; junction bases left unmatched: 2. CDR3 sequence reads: CASSSGTSGGGELFF. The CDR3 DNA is TGTGCCAGCAGTTCCGGGACTAGCGGGGGCGGGGAGCTGTTTTTT.

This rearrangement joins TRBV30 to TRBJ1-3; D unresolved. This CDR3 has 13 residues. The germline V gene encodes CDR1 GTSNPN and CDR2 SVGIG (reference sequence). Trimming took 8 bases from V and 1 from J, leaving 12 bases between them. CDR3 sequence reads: CAREGNSGNTIYF. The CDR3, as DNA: TGTGCCCGAGAGGGTAATTCTGGAAACACCATATATTTT.

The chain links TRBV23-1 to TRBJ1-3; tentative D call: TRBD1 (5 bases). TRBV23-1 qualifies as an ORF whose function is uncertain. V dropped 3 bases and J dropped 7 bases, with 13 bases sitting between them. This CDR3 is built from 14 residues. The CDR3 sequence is CASSQKRQSNTIYF. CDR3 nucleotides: TGCGCCAGCAGTCAGAAGAGACAGAGCAACACCATATATTTT.

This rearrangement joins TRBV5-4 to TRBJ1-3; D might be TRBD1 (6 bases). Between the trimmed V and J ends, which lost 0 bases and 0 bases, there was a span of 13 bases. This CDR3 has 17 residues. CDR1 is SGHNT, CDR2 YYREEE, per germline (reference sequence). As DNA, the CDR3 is TGTGCCAGCAGCTTGGCTCAGGGGCCGAGCTCTGGAAACACCATATATTTT. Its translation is CASSLAQGPSSGNTIYF.

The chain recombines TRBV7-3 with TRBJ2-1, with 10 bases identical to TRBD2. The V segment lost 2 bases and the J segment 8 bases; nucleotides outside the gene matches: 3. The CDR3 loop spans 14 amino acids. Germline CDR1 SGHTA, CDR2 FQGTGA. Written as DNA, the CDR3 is TGTGCCAGCAGCTTAGAAGCGGGAGGGTATGAGCAGTTCTTC. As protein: CASSLEAGGYEQFF.

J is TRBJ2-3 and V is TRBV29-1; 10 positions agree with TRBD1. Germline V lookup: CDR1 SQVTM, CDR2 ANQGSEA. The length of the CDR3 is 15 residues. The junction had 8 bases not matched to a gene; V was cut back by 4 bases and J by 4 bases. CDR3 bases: TGCAGCGTTGCCGGGGACAGGGGTACCGCAGATACGCAGTATTTT. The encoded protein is CSVAGDRGTADTQYF.

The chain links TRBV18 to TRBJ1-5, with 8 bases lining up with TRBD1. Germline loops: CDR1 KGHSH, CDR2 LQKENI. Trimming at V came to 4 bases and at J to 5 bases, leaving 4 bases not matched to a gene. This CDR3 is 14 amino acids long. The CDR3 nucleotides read TGTGCCAGCTCACTAGCGGACAGGGATCAGCCCCAGCATTTT. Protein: CASSLADRDQPQHF.

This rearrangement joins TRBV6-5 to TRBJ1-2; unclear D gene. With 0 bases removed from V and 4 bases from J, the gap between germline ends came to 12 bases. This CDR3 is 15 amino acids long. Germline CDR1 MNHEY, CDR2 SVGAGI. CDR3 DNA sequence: TGTGCCAGCAGTTACTCGCTCACAGCCGCCTATGGCTACACCTTC. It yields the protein CASSYSLTAAYGYTF.

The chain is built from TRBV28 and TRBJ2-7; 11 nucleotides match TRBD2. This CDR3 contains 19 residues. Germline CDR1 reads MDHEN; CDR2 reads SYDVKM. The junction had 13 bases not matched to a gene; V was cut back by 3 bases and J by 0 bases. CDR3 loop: CASSFLLPLAGDSSYEQYF. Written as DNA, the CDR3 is TGTGCCAGCAGTTTTCTTCTCCCACTAGCGGGAGACTCCTCCTACGAGCAGTACTTC.

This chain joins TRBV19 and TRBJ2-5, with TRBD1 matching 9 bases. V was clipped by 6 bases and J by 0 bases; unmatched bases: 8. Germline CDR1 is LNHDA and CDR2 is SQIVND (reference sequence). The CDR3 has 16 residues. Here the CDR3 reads CASRSSGQGYQETQYF. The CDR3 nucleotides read TGTGCCAGTAGGTCTTCGGGACAGGGATACCAAGAGACCCAGTACTTC. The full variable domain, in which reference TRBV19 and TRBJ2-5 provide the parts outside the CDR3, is DGGITQSPKYLFRKEGQNVTLSCEQNLNHDAMYWYRQDPGQGLRLIYYSQIVNDFQKGDIAEGYSVSREKKESFPLTVTSAQKNPTAFYLCASRSSGQGYQETQYFGPGTRLLVL.

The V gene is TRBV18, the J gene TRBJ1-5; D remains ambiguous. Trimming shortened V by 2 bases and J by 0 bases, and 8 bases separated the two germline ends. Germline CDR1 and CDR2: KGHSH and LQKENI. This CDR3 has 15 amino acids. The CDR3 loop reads CASSPTTYSNQPQHF. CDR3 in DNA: TGTGCCAGCTCACCAACCACTTATAGCAATCAGCCCCAGCATTTT. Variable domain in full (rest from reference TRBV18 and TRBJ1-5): NAGVMQNPRHLVRRRGQEARLRCSPMKGHSHVYWYRQLPEEGLKFMVYLQKENIIDESGMPKERFSAEFPKEGPSILRIQQVVRGDSAAYFCASSPTTYSNQPQHFGDGTRLSIL.

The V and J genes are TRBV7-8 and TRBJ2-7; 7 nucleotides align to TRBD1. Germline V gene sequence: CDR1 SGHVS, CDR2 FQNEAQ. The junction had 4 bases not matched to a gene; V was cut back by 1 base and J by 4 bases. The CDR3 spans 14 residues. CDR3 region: CASSLGGQQYEQYF. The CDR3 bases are TGTGCCAGCAGCTTAGGGGGACAGCAATACGAGCAGTACTTC.

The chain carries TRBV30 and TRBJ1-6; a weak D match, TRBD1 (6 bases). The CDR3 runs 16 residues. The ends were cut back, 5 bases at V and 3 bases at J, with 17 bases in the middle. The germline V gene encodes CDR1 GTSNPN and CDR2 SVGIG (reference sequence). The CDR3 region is CAWQRTAEDYNSPLHF. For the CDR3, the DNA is TGTGCCTGGCAGCGGACAGCCGAAGACTATAATTCACCCCTCCACTTT.

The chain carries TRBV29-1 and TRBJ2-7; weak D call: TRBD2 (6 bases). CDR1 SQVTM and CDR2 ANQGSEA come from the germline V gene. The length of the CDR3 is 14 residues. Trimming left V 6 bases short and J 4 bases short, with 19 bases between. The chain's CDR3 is CSVSSLTSRYEQYF. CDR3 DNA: TGCAGCGTCTCAAGCCTTACTAGCCGGTACGAGCAGTACTTC.